The clone carrying this TCR beta chain was detected a few times. Antigen: not known. These data come from a study of blood T cells in healthy people across ages. On the study more broadly: Every two T cells gave about one barcoded beta molecule via template switching.

Study-wide results and limits: Reliance upon unsorted PBMCs precluded definitive naive versus antigen-experienced comparison.

Primers used in a second PCR of about 7 to 12 cycles were a sample-barcoded 5' primer and a J-beta primer mix. In TCRdb, the 5' RACE reads were re-called with MiXCR into one record per CDR3 protein. The sample holds roughly 1.5 million distinct CDR3 sequences, approximately 43% seen once. What was sequenced was blood. This TCR was sampled from a woman between 18 and 29 years old in good health.

CDR3 amino acids: CASSRGNYEQYF. In nucleotides, the CDR3 is TGTGCCAGCAGCCGAGGAAACTACGAGCAGTACTTC. V usage is TRBV14 and J usage is TRBJ2-7, with D uncertain. V lost 4 bases and J lost 3, with 7 bases in between. CDR1 and CDR2 from the germline V gene are SGHDN and FVKESK. The CDR3 covers 12 residues.